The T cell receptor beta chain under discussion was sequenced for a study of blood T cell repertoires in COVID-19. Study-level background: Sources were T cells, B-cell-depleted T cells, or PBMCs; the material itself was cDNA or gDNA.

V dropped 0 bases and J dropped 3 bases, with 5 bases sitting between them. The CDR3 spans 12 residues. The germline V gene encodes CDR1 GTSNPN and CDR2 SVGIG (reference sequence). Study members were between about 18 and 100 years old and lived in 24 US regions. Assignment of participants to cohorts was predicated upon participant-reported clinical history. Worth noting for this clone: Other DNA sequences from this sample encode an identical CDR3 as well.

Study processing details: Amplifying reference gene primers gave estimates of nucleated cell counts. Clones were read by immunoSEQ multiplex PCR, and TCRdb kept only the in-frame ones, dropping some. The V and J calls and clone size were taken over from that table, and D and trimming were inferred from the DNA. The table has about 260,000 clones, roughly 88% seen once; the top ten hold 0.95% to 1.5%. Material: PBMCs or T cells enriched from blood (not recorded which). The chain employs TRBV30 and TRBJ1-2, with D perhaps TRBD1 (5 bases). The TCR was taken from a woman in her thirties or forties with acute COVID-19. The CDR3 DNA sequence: TGTGCCTGGAGTGTACAGGACTATGGCTACACCTTC. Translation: CAWSVQDYGYTF.